Here is one TCR beta chain with its context. The entry originates in a study of blood T cell repertoires in COVID-19. Germline V gene data show CDR1 as MGHDK and CDR2 as SYGVNS. Trimming took off 6 bases at V and 1 base at J, with 9 bases between the two ends. This CDR3 is built from 13 residues. Original methodology: Estimates of nucleated cell counts were drawn from the amplification of reference gene primers. Data came from immunoSEQ multiplex PCR; TCRdb stores just in-frame clones and leaves some out. That table gives V, J and clone size, and the DNA gave D and trimming. The data show about 190,000 clones, roughly 90% seen once.

The clonotype comes from a woman between 35 and 50 years old who had recovered from COVID-19. Sequencing was performed on peripheral blood. This chain connects TRBV25-1 to TRBJ1-1; a possible D gene is TRBD1 (6 bases). Here the CDR3 reads CASSRQENTEAFF. CDR3 bases: TGTGCCAGCAGCCGACAGGAGAACACTGAAGCTTTCTTT.